The rows below give T cell receptor beta chains drawn from one sample of a study of cytomegalovirus exposure and HLA in healthy donors. The protocol was immunoSEQ multiplex PCR, while the TCRdb copy is restricted to in-frame clones and leaves out a portion. The table lists about 98,000 clones, roughly 87% of them singletons. Sequenced material: PBMCs. The receptor source for this set is a man aged 18-30 years in good health and CMV-seropositive. Each CDR3 is given with its conserved first and last residue. The D gene is left open where the match is weak. Clone size is not always given. Where it is, it says once, few, many or a class for expanded clones.

J gene: TRBJ2-1
D gene: TRBD1
clone size: NA
V gene: TRBV4-1
CDR3 DNA: TGCGCCAGCAGCCAAGTTGTGGACAGGGGGCAAAATGAGCAGTTCTTC
CDR3 protein: CASSQVVDRGQNEQFF

J gene: TRBJ1-6
D gene: TRBD1
clone size: NA
V gene: TRBV6-5
CDR3 DNA: TGTGCCAGCAGTTACCGGACAGGGGATTCACCCCTCCACTTT
CDR3 protein: CASSYRTGDSPLHF

J gene: TRBJ2-7
D gene: NA
clone size: NA
V gene: TRBV7-2
CDR3 DNA: TGTGCCAGCAGTTATAACAGGCCCACGTACGAGCAGTACTTC
CDR3 protein: CASSYNRPTYEQYF

J gene: TRBJ2-1
D gene: NA
clone size: NA
V gene: TRBV7-3
CDR3 DNA: TGTGCCAGCAGTCACGGGACACCCTACAATGAGCAGTTCTTC
CDR3 protein: CASSHGTPYNEQFF

J gene: TRBJ1-3
D gene: NA
clone size: NA
V gene: TRBV6-5
CDR3 DNA: TGTGCCAGCAGTTACTCGAACGGGGGAGCTGGAAACACCATATATTTT
CDR3 protein: CASSYSNGGAGNTIYF

J gene: TRBJ1-5
D gene: NA
clone size: NA
V gene: TRBV5-8
CDR3 DNA: TGTGCCAGCAGCGCCTGGTCGAGCCGAATTAGCAATCAGCCCCAGCATTTT
CDR3 protein: CASSAWSSRISNQPQHF

J gene: TRBJ1-3
D gene: TRBD1
clone size: NA
V gene: TRBV2
CDR3 DNA: TGTGCCAGCAGTGAACAGGGGGCGTTGGCTGGAAACACCATATATTTT
CDR3 protein: CASSEQGALAGNTIYF

J gene: TRBJ2-5
D gene: TRBD1
clone size: medium-sized
V gene: TRBV6-6
CDR3 DNA: TGTGCCAGCAGCCCCAGGGGGCGAGAGACCCAGTACTTC
CDR3 protein: CASSPRGRETQYF

J gene: TRBJ2-7
D gene: TRBD1
clone size: once
V gene: TRBV5-4
CDR3 DNA: TGTGCCAGCAGCTTGGTACAGGGGTACGAGCAGTACTTC
CDR3 protein: CASSLVQGYEQYF

J gene: TRBJ2-7
D gene: TRBD1
clone size: NA
V gene: TRBV7-2
CDR3 DNA: TGTGCCAGCAGCCTACAGGGGGCCTACGAGCAGTACTTC
CDR3 protein: CASSLQGAYEQYF

J gene: TRBJ2-1
D gene: TRBD2
clone size: NA
V gene: TRBV5-6
CDR3 DNA: TGTGCCAGCAGCCCTTTAGAAGGACTAGCGGGGGGCAATGAGCAGTTCTTC
CDR3 protein: CASSPLEGLAGGNEQFF

J gene: TRBJ1-1
D gene: NA
clone size: NA
V gene: TRBV7-6
CDR3 DNA: TGTGCCAGCAGCTTAGGTGGAGGAACTGAAGCTTTCTTT
CDR3 protein: CASSLGGGTEAFF

J gene: TRBJ1-4
D gene: NA
clone size: NA
V gene: TRBV9
CDR3 DNA: TGTGCCAGCAGCGAACAGGGAACTAATGAAAAACTGTTTTTT
CDR3 protein: CASSEQGTNEKLFF

J gene: TRBJ2-1
D gene: NA
clone size: NA
V gene: TRBV10-3
CDR3 DNA: TGTGCCATCAGGACACAAAGCGGATCCTACAATGAGCAGTTCTTC
CDR3 protein: CAIRTQSGSYNEQFF

J gene: TRBJ2-5
D gene: TRBD2
clone size: NA
V gene: TRBV27
CDR3 DNA: TGTGCCAGCAGTGTCAGGACTAGCCCTGGGATTCTACCCCAGTACTTC
CDR3 protein: CASSVRTSPGILPQYF

J gene: TRBJ2-6
D gene: NA
clone size: NA
V gene: TRBV10-1
CDR3 DNA: TGCGCCAGCATGGGCAGGGGACCATACTCTGGGGCCAACGTCCTGACTTTC
CDR3 protein: CASMGRGPYSGANVLTF

J gene: TRBJ2-5
D gene: TRBD2
clone size: NA
V gene: TRBV6-5
CDR3 DNA: TGTGCCAGCAGTTACTCGGGTAGCGGGGGGGTAGAGACCCAGTACTTC
CDR3 protein: CASSYSGSGGVETQYF

J gene: TRBJ1-2
D gene: TRBD1
clone size: NA
V gene: TRBV2
CDR3 DNA: TGTGCCAGCGGCCGGGACAGACATGGCTACACCTTC
CDR3 protein: CASGRDRHGYTF

J gene: TRBJ1-1
D gene: TRBD1
clone size: NA
V gene: TRBV7-9
CDR3 DNA: TGTGCCAGCAGCTTGGAACGGACAGGGCCGACTGAAGCTTTCTTT
CDR3 protein: CASSLERTGPTEAFF

J gene: TRBJ1-2
D gene: TRBD1
clone size: NA
V gene: TRBV11-1
CDR3 DNA: TGTGCCAGCAGCCCAGAGACAGGGTTTAATGGCTACACCTTC
CDR3 protein: CASSPETGFNGYTF

J gene: TRBJ2-3
D gene: TRBD2
clone size: NA
V gene: TRBV10-1
CDR3 DNA: TGCGCCAGGTGTTCATCAAGCGGGGGGTCAGATACGCAGTATTTT
CDR3 protein: CARCSSSGGSDTQYF

J gene: TRBJ1-5
D gene: NA
clone size: NA
V gene: TRBV5-6
CDR3 DNA: TGTGCCAGCAGCTTCGGGGAGTTTACAGCCCAGCATTTT
CDR3 protein: CASSFGEFTAQHF

J gene: TRBJ2-1
D gene: TRBD2
clone size: NA
V gene: TRBV27
CDR3 DNA: TGTGCCAGCAGTTGGGGACTAGCGGGGCCCGGTGAGCAGTTCTTC
CDR3 protein: CASSWGLAGPGEQFF

J gene: TRBJ2-7
D gene: NA
clone size: NA
V gene: TRBV5-1
CDR3 DNA: TGCGCCAGCAGCTTGTTCTCAGGGGACTCCTACGAGCAGTACTTC
CDR3 protein: CASSLFSGDSYEQYF

J gene: TRBJ2-1
D gene: TRBD1
clone size: NA
V gene: TRBV11-3
CDR3 DNA: TGTGCCAGCAGCTTACAGGGACAGGCCTACAATGAGCAGTTCTTC
CDR3 protein: CASSLQGQAYNEQFF

J gene: TRBJ2-1
D gene: NA
clone size: NA
V gene: TRBV5-1
CDR3 DNA: TGCGCCAGCAGCTTGGTTGCGTCGAGCTCCTACAATGAGCAGTTCTTC
CDR3 protein: CASSLVASSSYNEQFF

J gene: TRBJ2-2
D gene: TRBD2
clone size: NA
V gene: TRBV19
CDR3 DNA: TGTGCCAGTAGTATGGGGACTAGCGTGAACACCGGGGAGCTGTTTTTT
CDR3 protein: CASSMGTSVNTGELFF

J gene: TRBJ2-7
D gene: NA
clone size: NA
V gene: TRBV18
CDR3 DNA: TGTGCCAGCTCAGCAGGACAGAGACTATCCTACGAGCAGTACTTC
CDR3 protein: CASSAGQRLSYEQYF

J gene: TRBJ2-7
D gene: TRBD1
clone size: NA
V gene: TRBV27
CDR3 DNA: TGTGCCAGCAGTCAGAGGGACAGCTACGAGCAGTACTTC
CDR3 protein: CASSQRDSYEQYF

J gene: TRBJ2-7
D gene: TRBD2
clone size: NA
V gene: TRBV5-4
CDR3 DNA: TGTGCCAGCAGCACGAGACTAGTCGCGGGAGGCGAGCAGTACTTC
CDR3 protein: CASSTRLVAGGEQYF

J gene: TRBJ2-6
D gene: TRBD1
clone size: NA
V gene: TRBV5-4
CDR3 DNA: TGTGCCAGCAGCTATTATAAGGGGGCGGTTTCTGGGGCCAACGTCCTGACTTTC
CDR3 protein: CASSYYKGAVSGANVLTF

J gene: TRBJ1-5
D gene: NA
clone size: NA
V gene: TRBV2
CDR3 DNA: TGTGCCAGCGGGGACACGGTTATGGAGCCCCAGCATTTT
CDR3 protein: CASGDTVMEPQHF

J gene: TRBJ2-3
D gene: NA
clone size: NA
V gene: TRBV7-2
CDR3 DNA: TGTGCCAGCAGCCCCCTCACTAGCACAGATACGCAGTATTTT
CDR3 protein: CASSPLTSTDTQYF

J gene: TRBJ2-5
D gene: NA
clone size: NA
V gene: TRBV27
CDR3 DNA: TGTGCCAGCAGTGCTAGGACTCCCAGCAGTCGGGAGACCCAGTACTTC
CDR3 protein: CASSARTPSSRETQYF

J gene: TRBJ2-1
D gene: NA
clone size: NA
V gene: TRBV5-6
CDR3 DNA: TGTGCCAGCAGCCAAAAGTCCTATCTCCAGGGTCTGAATGAGCAGTTCTTC
CDR3 protein: CASSQKSYLQGLNEQFF

J gene: TRBJ2-4
D gene: TRBD1
clone size: NA
V gene: TRBV6-6
CDR3 DNA: TGTGCCAGCAGTTACTCGCTCCAGGGGGCAAGAAACATTCAGTACTTC
CDR3 protein: CASSYSLQGARNIQYF